This passage covers 3 T cell receptor beta chains from one sample sequenced in a study of T cell responses to AZD1222 COVID-19 vaccine. Sequencing used immunoSEQ multiplex PCR; TCRdb keeps in-frame clones, though not all of them. In the table there are some 97,000 clones, around 90% of which are singletons. The source material was peripheral blood, sampled on day 0 of AZD1222 vaccination. These receptors originate from an adult in good health.

This chain joins TRBV10-3 and TRBJ1-5; no reliable D call. The V and J ends lost 2 bases and 4 bases respectively, with 9 bases between them. This CDR3 comprises 14 residues. CDR1 and CDR2 from the germline V gene are ENHRY and SYGVKD. CDR3 sequence: CAISEGNLNQPQHF. The CDR3 nucleotides read TGTGCCATCAGTGAGGGGAATTTAAATCAGCCCCAGCATTTT.

The chain recombines TRBV24-1 with TRBJ2-3; D may be TRBD2 (5 bases). CDR3 size: 14 residues. Germline V lookup: CDR1 KGHDR, CDR2 SFDVKD. Trimming took off 4 bases at V and 8 bases at J, with 15 bases between the two ends. For the CDR3, the DNA is TGTGCCACCAGTGAGACTACCGGGTGGGGTACGCAGTATTTT. Encoded protein: CATSETTGWGTQYF.

This chain links TRBV13 with TRBJ1-6; a possible D gene is TRBD1 (5 bases). This CDR3 comprises 14 residues. Trimming shortened V by 1 base and J by 7 bases, and 8 bases separated the two germline ends. From germline, CDR1 is PRHDT and CDR2 FYEKMQ (reference sequence). The CDR3 reads CASSLERGNSPLHF. The DNA for the CDR3 is TGTGCCAGCAGCTTAGAACGGGGCAATTCACCCCTCCACTTT.